One sample yielded the 13 T cell receptor beta chains listed below, sequenced in a study of blood T cells in healthy people across ages. PCR was performed a second time for about 7 to 12 cycles using a sample-barcoded 5' primer and a J-beta primer mix. TCRdb reprocessed the 5' RACE reads with MiXCR, giving one entry per CDR3 protein. The sample shows roughly 640,000 distinct CDR3 sequences, approximately 30% of them seen only once. Specimen: blood. The receptors derive from a woman older than 75 in good health.

This clonotype has a handful of counts. A much larger clone differs from this one at a single base, so this may be a read error. The V and J genes are TRBV27 and TRBJ2-7; D is perhaps TRBD1 or TRBD2 (5 bases each). The germline CDR1 and CDR2 sequences are MNHEY and SMNVEV (reference sequence). The germline V and J ends were trimmed by 6 bases and 4 bases, with 16 bases remaining between them. The CDR3 spans 14 residues. CDR3 coding DNA: TGTGCCAGCAGACCGCGTGGGGACGGTTACGAGCAGTACTTC. Residues: CASRPRGDGYEQYF.

This clonotype appeared a few times. The V gene is TRBV6-5, the J gene TRBJ1-3; D gene unclear. Trimming removed 5 bases from V and 0 bases from J, with 11 bases in between. CDR3 length: 15 residues. CDR1 MNHEY and CDR2 SVGAGI come from the germline V gene. The CDR3 bases are TGTGCCAGCAGTCCCTATCCGAGCTCTGGAAACACCATATATTTT. It encodes CASSPYPSSGNTIYF.

This chain links TRBV12-3 or TRBV12-4 with TRBJ1-2, with TRBD1 as a possible D gene (5 bases). The CDR3 runs to 11 residues. V lost 3 bases and J lost 7, with 6 bases in between. CDR3 loop: CASSLGTGYTF. The CDR3 coding sequence is TGTGCCAGCAGTTTGGGGACTGGCTACACCTTC.

Details on this clonotype: Given a much more abundant clone one base away, this may be a read error. CDR3 sequence (DNA): TGCAGTACTGGGGGGCTGACACTAGAGAACTATGGCTACACCTTC. Translated, it gives CSTGGLTLENYGYTF. This chain connects TRBV20-1 to TRBJ1-2; D may be TRBD1 (6 bases). The CDR3 spans 15 residues. With 8 bases removed from V and 2 bases from J, the gap between germline ends came to 21 bases. Germline CDR1 is DFQATT and CDR2 is SNEGSKA (reference sequence).

This clonotype was seen repeatedly, ten times or more. The chain couples TRBV4-2 to TRBJ2-7; 14 nucleotides match TRBD2. CDR3 length: 20 amino acids. Germline-derived CDR1 and CDR2 are LGHNA and YNFKEQ. The V gene end was trimmed by 3 bases and the J gene end by 1 base; junction bases not matched to a gene: 14. This CDR3 reads CASSQETSGGARTISYEQYF. CDR3 DNA sequence: TGTGCCAGCAGCCAGGAGACTAGCGGGGGGGCCAGAACGATATCCTACGAGCAGTACTTC.

This chain links TRBV5-6 with TRBJ1-6; TRBD1 is a possible D gene (5 bases). This CDR3 comprises 17 residues. Germline loops: CDR1 SGHDT, CDR2 YYEEEE. Trimming left V 3 bases short and J 0 bases short, with 13 bases between. CDR3 amino acids: CASSWGEGLSYNSPLHF. DNA of the CDR3: TGTGCCAGCAGCTGGGGCGAGGGCCTCTCCTATAATTCACCCCTCCACTTT.

CDR3 bases: TGTGCCAGCAGCTGGCGCAGGGGCGATCAGCCCCAGCATTTT. Protein sequence: CASSWRRGDQPQHF. V is TRBV7-2 and J is TRBJ1-5; D possibly corresponds to TRBD1 (6 bases). CDR1 and CDR2 (germline): SGHTA, FQGNSA. This CDR3 region has 14 residues. With 4 bases removed from V and 5 bases from J, the gap between germline ends came to 12 bases.

A note on this clonotype: A much more abundant neighbour one base away suggests this may be a read error. The chain uses TRBV7-2 and TRBJ2-5; possible D gene TRBD2, 5 bases. Deletions cut 0 bases from V and 11 bases from J, with 19 bases between. There are 15 residues in the CDR3. In germline, CDR1 is SGHTA, CDR2 FQGNSA. The CDR3 region is CASSLARLGGNEQYF. The CDR3, as DNA: TGTGCCAGCAGCTTAGCACGATTAGGAGGAAATGAGCAGTACTTC.

The chain recombines TRBV7-9 with TRBJ2-3, with D possibly TRBD2 on 5 matching bases. The CDR3 has 18 residues. V lost 1 base, J lost 0 bases, and 17 bases lay in between. CDR1 and CDR2 from the germline V gene are SEHNR and FQNEAQ (reference sequence). CDR3 sequence: CASSLGVSGIQSTDTQYF. CDR3 coding DNA: TGTGCCAGCAGCTTAGGTGTCAGCGGAATACAAAGCACAGATACGCAGTATTTT.

There are many counts of this clonotype. The DNA for the CDR3 is TGTGCCAGCAGTTCCTCCGGGACACAGCCTTCACCCCTCCACTTT. This sequence encodes CASSSSGTQPSPLHF. The chain couples TRBV27 to TRBJ1-6, with D tentatively TRBD1 (6 bases). V lost 4 bases, J lost 9 bases, and 16 bases lay in between. This CDR3 is 15 amino acids long. The germline gives CDR1 MNHEY, CDR2 SMNVEV (reference sequence).

This clonotype appeared a few times. The chain links TRBV7-2 to TRBJ2-2, with D maybe TRBD1 (8 bases). The CDR3 length is 15 residues. Deletions cut 5 bases from V and 12 bases from J, with 22 bases between. CDR1 and CDR2 (germline): SGHTA, FQGNSA. In DNA, the CDR3 is TGTGCCAGCAGCCCAAATACAGGGGGGGCGAGGAAGCTGTTTTTT. This encodes CASSPNTGGARKLFF.

The chain is built from TRBV30 and TRBJ1-2, with TRBD1 identical over 7 bases. Per germline, CDR1 GTSNPN and CDR2 SVGIG (reference sequence). The CDR3 runs 12 residues. V shed 2 bases and J 8 bases; nucleotides not matched to a gene: 5. CDR3 nucleotides: TGTGCCTGGAGTCACGGACAGGCGGGCTACACCTTC. Its translation is CAWSHGQAGYTF.

The table lists this clonotype with a few counts. This chain joins TRBV30 and TRBJ1-2, with TRBD1 as a possible D gene (5 bases). In germline, CDR1 is GTSNPN, CDR2 SVGIG (reference sequence). The germline V and J ends were trimmed by 0 bases and 8 bases, with 13 bases remaining between them. The CDR3 covers 13 residues. Here the CDR3 reads CAWSVQEQAGYTF. CDR3 DNA sequence: TGTGCCTGGAGTGTACAGGAGCAGGCGGGCTACACCTTC.